A selection of T cell receptor beta chains follows, all from one sample in a study of cytomegalovirus exposure and HLA in healthy donors. The method was immunoSEQ multiplex PCR; TCRdb's version includes in-frame clones alone and lacks a portion of them. Of about 140,000 clones in the sample, 82% are singletons; the top ten hold roughly 3.4%. Material: PBMCs. These receptors were collected from a man between 18 and 35 years old in good health and CMV-seropositive. The CDR3 runs from the conserved cysteine through the conserved F or W. D genes are given only for firm matches. Expanded clones are given a class, and other clones once, few, many or no size at all.

j_call d_call clone_size cdr3_length v_call cdr3_nt cdr3_aa
TRBJ2-1 TRBD2 NA 16 TRBV5-1 TGCGCCAGCAGACTGCTAGGGAGGGAGGGACACAATGAGCAGTTCTTC CASRLLGREGHNEQFF
TRBJ1-5 TRBD1 NA 17 TRBV27 TGTGCCAGCAGTTTATGGGGGACAGTTAATAGCAATCAGCCCCAGCATTTT CASSLWGTVNSNQPQHF
TRBJ1-1 TRBD1 NA 14 TRBV6-1 TGTGCCAGCGGCTACAGGGGCGGGAACACTGAAGCTTTCTTT CASGYRGGNTEAFF
TRBJ2-7 NA NA 15 TRBV6-1 TGTGCCAGCAGTGATAGGACTGTCGGTCTCTACGAGCAGTACTTC CASSDRTVGLYEQYF
TRBJ1-5 NA NA 14 TRBV28 TGTGCCAGCAGTTTATTAGGGGATGGTAGGCCCCAGCATTTT CASSLLGDGRPQHF
TRBJ1-5 NA NA 16 TRBV5-1 TGCGCCAGCAGCCCCGTGCGGGCCTATAGCAATCAGCCCCAGCATTTT CASSPVRAYSNQPQHF
TRBJ2-1 NA NA 14 TRBV7-3 TGTGCCAGCAGCTCCAGACTAGGCTACAATGAGCAGTTCTTC CASSSRLGYNEQFF
TRBJ2-7 TRBD1 NA 16 TRBV27 TGTGCCAGCAGTGGGACCTACCGGGACAGGGGCTACGAGCAGTACTTC CASSGTYRDRGYEQYF
TRBJ2-7 NA NA 14 TRBV4-1 TGCGCCAGCAGCACCACAGGGGGGGGAGGCGAGCAGTACTTC CASSTTGGGGEQYF
TRBJ1-1 NA NA 14 TRBV29-1 TGCAGCGTTGAATCGAACTTGGGCTGGACTGAAGCTTTCTTT CSVESNLGWTEAFF
TRBJ2-7 NA NA 17 TRBV5-1 TGCGCCAGCAGCTTGAGTCCCACCGGGGTCATATCTAACGAGCAGTACTTC CASSLSPTGVISNEQYF
TRBJ2-7 NA NA 14 TRBV7-8 TGTGCCAGCAGCCCAGGAAGCGGCTCCTACGAGCAGTACTTC CASSPGSGSYEQYF
TRBJ2-7 TRBD1 NA 14 TRBV18 TGTGCCAGCTCACCCCGGGACAGGGGCTACGAGCAGTACTTC CASSPRDRGYEQYF
TRBJ1-2 TRBD1 NA 15 TRBV7-3 TGTGCCAGCAGCCGGACCGGACAGGGATACTATGGCTACACCTTC CASSRTGQGYYGYTF
TRBJ2-2 NA NA 12 TRBV19 TGTGCCAGTAGTATATCGGGCGGGGAGCTGTTTTTT CASSISGGELFF
TRBJ2-6 NA few 14 TRBV19 TGTGCCAGTTCCCCTAGCTCTGGGGCCAACGTCCTGACTTTC CASSPSSGANVLTF